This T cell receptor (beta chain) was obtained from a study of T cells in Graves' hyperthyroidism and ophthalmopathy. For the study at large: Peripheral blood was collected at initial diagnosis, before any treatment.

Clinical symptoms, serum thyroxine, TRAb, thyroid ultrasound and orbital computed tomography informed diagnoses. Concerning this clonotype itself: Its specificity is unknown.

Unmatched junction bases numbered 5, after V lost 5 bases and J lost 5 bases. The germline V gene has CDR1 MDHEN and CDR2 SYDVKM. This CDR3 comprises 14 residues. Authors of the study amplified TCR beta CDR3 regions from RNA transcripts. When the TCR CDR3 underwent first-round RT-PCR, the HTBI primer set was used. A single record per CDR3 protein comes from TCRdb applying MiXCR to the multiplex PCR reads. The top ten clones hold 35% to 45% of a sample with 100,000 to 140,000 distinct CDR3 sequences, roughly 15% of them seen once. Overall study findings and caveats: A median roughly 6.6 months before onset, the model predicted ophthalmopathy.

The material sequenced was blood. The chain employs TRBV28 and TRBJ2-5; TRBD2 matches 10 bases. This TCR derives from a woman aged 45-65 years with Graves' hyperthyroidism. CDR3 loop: CASSPSGSDETQYF. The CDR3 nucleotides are TGTGCCAGCAGTCCTAGCGGGAGTGACGAGACCCAGTACTTC.